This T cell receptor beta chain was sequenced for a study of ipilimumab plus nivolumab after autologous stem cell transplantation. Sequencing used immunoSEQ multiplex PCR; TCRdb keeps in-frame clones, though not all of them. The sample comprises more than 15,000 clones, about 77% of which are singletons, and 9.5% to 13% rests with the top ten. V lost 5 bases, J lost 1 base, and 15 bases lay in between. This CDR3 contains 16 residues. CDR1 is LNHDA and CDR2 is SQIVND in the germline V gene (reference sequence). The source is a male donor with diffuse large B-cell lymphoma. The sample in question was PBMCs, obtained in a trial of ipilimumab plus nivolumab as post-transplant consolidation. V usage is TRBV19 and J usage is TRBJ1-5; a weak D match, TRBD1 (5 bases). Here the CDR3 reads CASSLRGRYSNQPQHF. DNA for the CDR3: TGTGCCAGTAGTCTCCGGGGACGTTACAGCAATCAGCCCCAGCATTTT.